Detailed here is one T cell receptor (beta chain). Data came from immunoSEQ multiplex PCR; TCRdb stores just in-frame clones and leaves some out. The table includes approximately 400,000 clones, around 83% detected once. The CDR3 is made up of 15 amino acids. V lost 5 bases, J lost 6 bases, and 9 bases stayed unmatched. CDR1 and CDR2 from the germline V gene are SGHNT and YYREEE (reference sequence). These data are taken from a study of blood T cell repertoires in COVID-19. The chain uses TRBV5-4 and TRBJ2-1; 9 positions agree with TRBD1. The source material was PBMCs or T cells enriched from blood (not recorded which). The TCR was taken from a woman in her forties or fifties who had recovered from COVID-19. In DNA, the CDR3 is TGTGCCAGCAGTCCCGGGACAGGGTCCCTCAATGAGCAGTTCTTC. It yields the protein CASSPGTGSLNEQFF.